The following is a TCR beta chain sequence with its context. Its specificity is unknown. The data are from a study of T cell responses to AZD1222 COVID-19 vaccine. Study background: Analysis merged second doses at about 4 or about 12 weeks. Study-wide points: Repertoires were sampled only after the peak T cell response. There were mostly white British donors and more females than males, and clonal diversity was possibly underestimated.

CDR1 and CDR2 from the germline V gene are MNHNS and SASEGT. The V segment lost 3 bases and the J segment 5 bases; nucleotides outside the gene matches: 6. This CDR3 is 15 amino acids long. TCRdb keeps only in-frame clones here, not all; method: immunoSEQ multiplex PCR. The table includes 150,000 or so clones, 92% detected once. The material was peripheral blood, obtained on day 0 of AZD1222 vaccination. The genes are TRBV6-1 and TRBJ2-3, with 9 bases fitting TRBD2. The receptor was isolated from an adult in good health. CDR3 in DNA: TGTGCCAGCAGTGAGGGCGGGGGGGCTGTAGATACGCAGTATTTT. Its protein product is CASSEGGGAVDTQYF.